These 6 T cell receptor beta chains originate from one sample sequenced in a study of human T cells and chemical hapten exposure. TCRdb redid the calling of the RACE reads with MiXCR, one entry per CDR3 protein. The sample yields 70,000 to 75,000 distinct CDR3 sequences, approximately 35% seen once. Time point specified: patch test 1, 2 weeks after DPC sensitization. Treatment reported: therapeutic diphenylcyclopropenone sensitization with weekly scalp DPC. The specimen comprised whole blood, sampled in connection with sensitization to the hapten diphenylcyclopropenone (DPC). All receptors come from a man in his forties or fifties with alopecia areata. Some clones in this sample may be carry-over from other donors' samples.

The sample holds a few counts of this clonotype. The chain recombines TRBV10-3 with TRBJ2-7; TRBD2 matches 8 bases. CDR3 length: 17 amino acids. The junction had 8 bases not matched to a gene; V was cut back by 0 bases and J by 1 base. The germline V gene encodes CDR1 ENHRY and CDR2 SYGVKD. The chain's CDR3 is CAISESASGSKSYEQYF. CDR3 DNA sequence: TGTGCCATCAGTGAGTCGGCCAGCGGGAGTAAATCCTACGAGCAGTACTTC.

The V gene is TRBV7-9, the J gene TRBJ1-3; 8 nucleotides line up with TRBD1. Trimming at V came to 7 bases and at J to 4 bases, leaving 9 bases not matched to a gene. CDR1 and CDR2 from the germline V gene are SEHNR and FQNEAQ (reference sequence). There are 15 residues in the CDR3. DNA for the CDR3: TGTGCCAGCACCTGGGGACAGGCGGGAGGAAACACCATATATTTT. Its translation is CASTWGQAGGNTIYF.

This clonotype showed up just once. The J gene is TRBJ2-3, the V gene TRBV5-1, with TRBD2 matching over 13 bases. This CDR3 region has 15 residues. CDR1 is SGHRS, CDR2 YFSETQ, per germline. After removal of 4 bases from V and 1 base from J, the junction contained 0 bases not matched to a gene. The CDR3 sequence is CASSGLAGGTDTQYF. Written as DNA, the CDR3 is TGCGCCAGCAGCGGACTAGCGGGAGGCACAGATACGCAGTATTTT. Full variable domain (remainder filled in from reference TRBV5-1 and TRBJ2-3): KAGVTQTPRYLIKTRGQQVTLSCSPISGHRSVSWYQQTPGQGLQFLFEYFSETQRNKGNFPGRFSGRQFSNSRSEMNVSTLELGDSALYLCASSGLAGGTDTQYFGPGTRLTVL.

This clonotype has only a few counts. This chain links TRBV7-8 with TRBJ2-3, with TRBD1 matching over 8 bases. Germline CDR1 is SGHVS and CDR2 is FQNEAQ. V trimming: 4 bases; J trimming: 4 bases; junction bases outside the gene matches: 7. The CDR3 contains 15 residues. Here the CDR3 reads CASSSGQVLADTQYF. The CDR3 bases are TGTGCCAGCAGCTCGGGACAGGTACTCGCAGATACGCAGTATTTT.

Sample share makes this clonotype large (0.1 to 1%). This sequence joins TRBV5-1 and TRBJ2-5, with 8 bases that match TRBD1. The germline V gene encodes CDR1 SGHRS and CDR2 YFSETQ. V lost 4 bases, J lost 4 bases, and 6 bases stayed unmatched. The CDR3 is 14 residues long. CDR3 sequence reads: CASSPDRARETQYF. The CDR3 bases are TGCGCCAGCAGCCCGGACAGGGCCCGAGAGACCCAGTACTTC. Supplemented by reference TRBV5-1 and TRBJ2-5, the full variable domain reads KAGVTQTPRYLIKTRGQQVTLSCSPISGHRSVSWYQQTPGQGLQFLFEYFSETQRNKGNFPGRFSGRQFSNSRSEMNVSTLELGDSALYLCASSPDRARETQYFGPGTRLLVL.

This clonotype was recorded a few times. V gene TRBV15 combines with J gene TRBJ2-7; possible D gene TRBD2, 5 bases. Germline loops: CDR1 LNHNV, CDR2 YYDKDF (reference sequence). V lost 3 bases, J lost 3 bases, and 15 bases lay in between. The CDR3 loop spans 15 amino acids. The CDR3: CATSREAQMFYEQYF. CDR3 DNA sequence: TGTGCCACCAGCAGGGAGGCACAGATGTTCTACGAGCAGTACTTC.